This is a list of T cell receptor beta chains from one sample in a study of T cells in Graves' hyperthyroidism and ophthalmopathy. TCRdb fed the multiplex PCR reads into MiXCR, producing one record per CDR3 protein. Of about half a million distinct CDR3 sequences listed, around 15% are singletons. The sequenced material came from blood. These receptor sequences come from a woman in her 30s with Graves' ophthalmopathy. Both conserved end residues are part of each CDR3. The D gene is left open where the match is weak. Not all rows give a size; the values are once, few, many and, for expanded clones, a class.

cdr3_aa: CAISGTGGSNQPQHF
cdr3_nt: TGTGCCATCTCCGGGACAGGTGGGAGCAATCAGCCCCAGCATTTT
cdr3_length: 15
clone_size: NA
j_call: TRBJ1-5
d_call: TRBD1
v_call: TRBV19

cdr3_aa: CASSQQGAPYEQYF
cdr3_nt: TGTGCCAGCAGTCAACAGGGGGCTCCCTACGAGCAGTACTTC
cdr3_length: 14
clone_size: NA
j_call: TRBJ2-7
d_call: TRBD1
v_call: TRBV27

cdr3_aa: CASSATDVSLHF
cdr3_nt: TGTGCCAGCAGTGCCACGGACGTATCCCTCCACTTT
cdr3_length: 12
clone_size: few
j_call: TRBJ1-6
d_call: NA
v_call: TRBV6-1

cdr3_aa: CASNWRDSYEQYF
cdr3_nt: TGTGCCAGCAATTGGCGGGACTCCTACGAGCAGTACTTC
cdr3_length: 13
clone_size: NA
j_call: TRBJ2-7
d_call: NA
v_call: TRBV28

cdr3_aa: CASSPEGDRGRDEQYF
cdr3_nt: TGTGCCAGCAGCCCGGAAGGAGACAGGGGTAGGGACGAGCAGTACTTC
cdr3_length: 16
clone_size: NA
j_call: TRBJ2-7
d_call: TRBD1
v_call: TRBV13

cdr3_aa: CATSREGMSHEQYF
cdr3_nt: TGTGCCACCAGCAGAGAAGGGATGTCCCACGAGCAGTACTTC
cdr3_length: 14
clone_size: NA
j_call: TRBJ2-7
d_call: NA
v_call: TRBV15

cdr3_aa: CASIRDSFYEQYF
cdr3_nt: TGTGCCAGCATAAGGGACAGCTTCTACGAGCAGTACTTC
cdr3_length: 13
clone_size: many
j_call: TRBJ2-7
d_call: TRBD1
v_call: TRBV2

cdr3_aa: CASSTNLLASIQETQYF
cdr3_nt: TGTGCCAGTAGTACCAACTTACTAGCGTCTATCCAAGAGACCCAGTACTTC
cdr3_length: 17
clone_size: NA
j_call: TRBJ2-5
d_call: TRBD2
v_call: TRBV19

cdr3_aa: CSGYREANEKLFF
cdr3_nt: TGCAGCGGCTACAGGGAGGCTAATGAAAAACTGTTTTTT
cdr3_length: 13
clone_size: NA
j_call: TRBJ1-4
d_call: NA
v_call: TRBV20-1

cdr3_aa: CASSQYRGNNEQFF
cdr3_nt: TGCGCCAGCAGCCAATACAGGGGCAACAATGAGCAGTTCTTC
cdr3_length: 14
clone_size: NA
j_call: TRBJ2-1
d_call: TRBD1
v_call: TRBV4-1

cdr3_aa: CASSPLGRGAGSGELFF
cdr3_nt: TGTGCCAGCTCACCACTCGGCAGGGGAGCGGGCTCCGGGGAGCTGTTTTTT
cdr3_length: 17
clone_size: NA
j_call: TRBJ2-2
d_call: NA
v_call: TRBV18

cdr3_aa: CSASAGAGEQYF
cdr3_nt: TGCAGTGCTAGTGCGGGGGCGGGGGAGCAGTACTTC
cdr3_length: 12
clone_size: many
j_call: TRBJ2-7
d_call: NA
v_call: TRBV20-1

cdr3_aa: CSALNPSLAHNEQFF
cdr3_nt: TGCAGTGCTCTCAACCCGTCACTAGCTCACAATGAGCAGTTCTTC
cdr3_length: 15
clone_size: many
j_call: TRBJ2-1
d_call: NA
v_call: TRBV20-1

cdr3_aa: CASSWDSQSSYEQYF
cdr3_nt: TGTGCCAGCAGCTGGGACAGTCAAAGCTCCTACGAGCAGTACTTC
cdr3_length: 15
clone_size: NA
j_call: TRBJ2-7
d_call: TRBD1
v_call: TRBV7-9

cdr3_aa: CASSGGQAGNTIYF
cdr3_nt: TGTGCCAGCAGTGGAGGACAGGCTGGAAACACCATATATTTT
cdr3_length: 14
clone_size: NA
j_call: TRBJ1-3
d_call: TRBD1
v_call: TRBV9

cdr3_aa: CASSVGGHERAEAFF
cdr3_nt: TGTGCCAGCAGCGTAGGGGGACACGAGCGGGCTGAAGCTTTCTTT
cdr3_length: 15
clone_size: few
j_call: TRBJ1-1
d_call: NA
v_call: TRBV9

cdr3_aa: CASSKLAGGVGTDTQYF
cdr3_nt: TGTGCCAGCAGCAAACTAGCGGGAGGAGTCGGGACAGATACGCAGTATTTT
cdr3_length: 17
clone_size: few
j_call: TRBJ2-3
d_call: TRBD2
v_call: TRBV5-4

cdr3_aa: CASSGTESYNEQFF
cdr3_nt: TGTGCCAGCTCCGGGACAGAGTCCTACAATGAGCAGTTCTTC
cdr3_length: 14
clone_size: few
j_call: TRBJ2-1
d_call: TRBD1
v_call: TRBV2

cdr3_aa: CATSGGTSGLNEQFF
cdr3_nt: TGTGCCACCAGTGGGGGGACTAGCGGGCTTAATGAGCAGTTCTTC
cdr3_length: 15
clone_size: few
j_call: TRBJ2-1
d_call: TRBD2
v_call: TRBV24-1

cdr3_aa: CASSYSLQTQYF
cdr3_nt: TGTGCCAGCAGTTACTCACTTCAAACCCAGTACTTC
cdr3_length: 12
clone_size: few
j_call: TRBJ2-5
d_call: NA
v_call: TRBV6-2/TRBV6-3

cdr3_aa: CASSTGGRETQYF
cdr3_nt: TGTGCCAGCAGCACAGGAGGACGGGAGACCCAGTACTTC
cdr3_length: 13
clone_size: many
j_call: TRBJ2-5
d_call: NA
v_call: TRBV28

cdr3_aa: CSAVNDEQFF
cdr3_nt: TGCAGTGCCGTTAACGATGAGCAGTTCTTC
cdr3_length: 10
clone_size: many
j_call: TRBJ2-1
d_call: NA
v_call: TRBV20-1

cdr3_aa: CASSASEGQRFNEQFF
cdr3_nt: TGTGCCAGCAGCGCAAGTGAGGGACAGCGATTCAATGAGCAGTTCTTC
cdr3_length: 16
clone_size: few
j_call: TRBJ2-1
d_call: TRBD1
v_call: TRBV7-2

cdr3_aa: CASSSGTGEAFF
cdr3_nt: TGTGCCAGCAGCTCCGGGACAGGTGAAGCTTTCTTT
cdr3_length: 12
clone_size: many
j_call: TRBJ1-1
d_call: TRBD1
v_call: TRBV5-6

cdr3_aa: CASSSEPLAGGSGEQFF
cdr3_nt: TGCGCCAGCAGCTCCGAGCCTCTAGCGGGAGGGTCTGGAGAGCAGTTCTTC
cdr3_length: 17
clone_size: many
j_call: TRBJ2-1
d_call: TRBD2
v_call: TRBV5-1

cdr3_aa: CATSRDLGSTNEKLFF
cdr3_nt: TGTGCCACCAGCAGAGATTTGGGATCTACTAATGAAAAACTGTTTTTT
cdr3_length: 16
clone_size: NA
j_call: TRBJ1-4
d_call: NA
v_call: TRBV15